This entry features one T cell receptor beta chain sequence. Its target is not known. This entry is derived from a study of cytomegalovirus exposure and HLA in healthy donors. Study-level information: One earlier analysis, a look at 180 million or so T cells, found fewer than 140 million unique TCR beta sequences. Counted in an early data release were about 85 million unique TCRs from HLA-typed donors.

The study sampled nominally healthy donors, though unrecorded immune exposures were likely. PCR involved 60 Vbeta and 13 Jbeta primers. TCRdb's table, derived via immunoSEQ multiplex PCR, lists solely in-frame clones and lacks some. This table holds about 160,000 clones, 65% to 85% found once. Germline V gives CDR1 MNHEY, CDR2 SVGAGI. This CDR3 region has 12 residues. Between the trimmed V and J ends, which lost 5 bases and 0 bases, there was a span of 5 bases. Study observations and caveats: An assumption of roughly uniform sequencing depth across donors underlay the presence/absence analyses.

The gene calls are TRBV6-5 and TRBJ2-7, with D possibly matching TRBD2 (5 bases). The sample consisted of PBMCs. This sequence was found in a woman aged 40-49 years in good health and CMV-seropositive. The CDR3 DNA sequence: TGTGCCAGCAGTAGCGGCTCCTACGAGCAGTACTTC. As protein: CASSSGSYEQYF.